A single sample gave rise to the 29 T cell receptor beta chains below, sequenced in a study of radiotherapy plus CTLA-4 blockade in lung cancer. The data were produced by immunoSEQ multiplex PCR, yet TCRdb's version contains in-frame clones alone and is incomplete. The repertoire holds tens of thousands of clones, with approximately 84% as singletons. Sequences were derived from peripheral blood, sampled from a patient treated with radiotherapy plus ipilimumab. The receptor source for this set is a human donor with non-small cell lung cancer whose response to radiotherapy plus ipilimumab could not be evaluated.

The sample holds a few counts of this clone. This chain uses TRBV6-5 with TRBJ1-2; a weak D match, TRBD1 (5 bases). The germline V gene has CDR1 MNHEY and CDR2 SVGAGI. Between the trimmed V and J ends, which lost 4 bases and 4 bases, there was a span of 19 bases. CDR3 length: 16 residues. The CDR3 reads CASSSRYYSGGYGYTF. The CDR3 region has the DNA TGTGCCAGCAGTTCCCGCTATTATTCCGGGGGCTATGGCTACACCTTC.

This clone has only one observation. J is TRBJ2-5 and V is TRBV6-5; 7 bases align to TRBD2. J was trimmed by 6 bases and V by 2 bases; bases with no gene match: 3. This CDR3 is 13 amino acids long. Germline assignment: CDR1 MNHEY and CDR2 SVGAGI. The CDR3 nucleotides are TGTGCCAGCAGTTACGCTAGCGGCCAGACCCAGTACTTC. This translates into CASSYASGQTQYF.

V usage is TRBV18 and J usage is TRBJ2-3; TRBD2 agrees at 11 bases. The CDR3 covers 17 residues. The J segment lost 2 bases and the V segment lost 3 bases, leaving 7 bases of the junction unmatched. Germline lookup yields CDR1 KGHSH and CDR2 LQKENI. The CDR3 protein is CASSPRLGLADTDTQYF. The CDR3 region has the DNA TGTGCCAGCTCACCTCGTTTGGGACTAGCGGACACAGATACGCAGTATTTT.

The rearrangement links TRBV4-3 to TRBJ1-2; 7 nucleotides align to TRBD1. Germline V gene sequence: CDR1 LGHNA, CDR2 YSLEER. V gave up 1 base and J gave up 0 bases; unmatched junction bases: 2. This CDR3 region has 15 residues. CDR3 sequence reads: CASSQGTGPNYGYTF. CDR3 nucleotides: TGCGCCAGCAGCCAAGGGACAGGCCCTAACTATGGCTACACCTTC.

The chain has TRBV6-6 and TRBJ1-2; D is ambiguous. The CDR3 sequence is 14 residues long. Germline-derived CDR1 and CDR2 are MNHNY and SVGAGI (reference sequence). The ends were cut back, 2 bases at V and 4 bases at J, with 11 bases in the middle. In DNA form, the CDR3 reads TGTGCCAGCAGTTACGCGCCACCCCCCTATGGCTACACCTTC. Translating it yields CASSYAPPPYGYTF.

The V call is TRBV4-2, the J call TRBJ2-7; 7 bases agree with TRBD1. Looked up from germline, CDR1 is LGHNA and CDR2 is YNFKEQ. The CDR3 loop spans 15 amino acids. V was pared by 0 bases and J by 4 bases, with 6 bases of the junction left unmatched. The CDR3 bases are TGTGCCAGCAGCCAAGAAGCCAGGGGGTGGTACGAGCAGTACTTC. This gives the protein CASSQEARGWYEQYF.

The chain combines TRBV9 with TRBJ1-2; D gene uncertain. The CDR3 consists of 15 residues. Trimming pared 3 bases from V and 5 bases from J, leaving 17 bases between. Looked up from germline, CDR1 is SGDLS and CDR2 is YYNGEE. The CDR3, as DNA: TGTGCCAGCAGCGAGGCAGGCGCTCTTGGGTATGGCTACACCTTC. Its protein is CASSEAGALGYGYTF.

V usage is TRBV9 and J usage is TRBJ1-2; 7 bases align to TRBD1. After removal of 2 bases from V and 6 bases from J, the junction contained 10 bases not matched to a gene. There are 15 residues in the CDR3. CDR1 is SGDLS and CDR2 is YYNGEE in the germline V gene. The CDR3 sequence is CASSVRYTGVDGYTF. The CDR3 DNA is TGTGCCAGCAGCGTCAGATACACAGGGGTGGATGGCTACACCTTC.

This clone was picked up one time. The chain has TRBV28 and TRBJ2-7; 8 bases line up with TRBD1. The CDR3 contains 13 residues. Germline V gene lookup returns CDR1 MDHEN and CDR2 SYDVKM. V was pared by 5 bases and J by 9 bases, with 9 bases of the junction left unmatched. The CDR3 DNA reads as TGTGCCAGCAGTGGCGCAGGGGGCTCTGTGCAGTACTTC. It specifies CASSGAGGSVQYF.

The chain carries TRBV27 and TRBJ1-1; D perhaps matches TRBD1 (6 bases). V lost 5 bases to trimming and J lost 1 base, with 14 bases between them. This CDR3 region has 15 residues. Per the germline V gene, CDR1 is MNHEY and CDR2 is SMNVEV (reference sequence). Here the CDR3 reads CASSDLRGGNTEAFF. The CDR3 nucleotides read TGTGCCAGCAGTGACCTCAGGGGTGGGAACACTGAAGCTTTCTTT.

The chain is built from TRBV19 and TRBJ2-1; 11 bases align to TRBD2. The CDR3 spans 16 residues. Germline CDR1 reads LNHDA; CDR2 reads SQIVND (reference sequence). The trim removed 4 bases at V and 1 base at J, leaving 3 bases unmatched. In DNA form, the CDR3 reads TGTGCCAGTAGTACCCGGACTAGCGGGTCCTACAATGAGCAGTTCTTC. This encodes CASSTRTSGSYNEQFF.

The chain recombines TRBV7-8 with TRBJ2-5; 8 positions agree with TRBD1. There are 15 residues in the CDR3. V lost 3 bases, J lost 3 bases, and 6 bases stayed unmatched. Germline V gene data show CDR1 as SGHVS and CDR2 as FQNEAQ. This CDR3 is CASSLQGAQKETQYF. DNA for the CDR3: TGTGCCAGCAGCTTGCAGGGGGCGCAAAAAGAGACCCAGTACTTC.

The genes are TRBV4-3 and TRBJ1-5; maybe TRBD1 (5 bases). The V gene's germline CDR1 is LGHNA and CDR2 YSLEER. The V and J ends lost 0 bases and 8 bases respectively, with 11 bases between them. The CDR3 is 14 residues long. DNA of the CDR3: TGCGCCAGCAGCCAAGATGCAGGGAATGAGCCCCAGCATTTT. Its protein product is CASSQDAGNEPQHF.

This clone was seen a single time. J is TRBJ2-5 and V is TRBV5-1; TRBD1 matches 7 bases. Germline assignment: CDR1 SGHRS and CDR2 YFSETQ. The CDR3 loop spans 16 amino acids. The trim removed 3 bases at V and 1 base at J, leaving 9 bases unmatched. Written as DNA, the CDR3 is TGCGCCAGCAGCTGGGCGTACAGGGGATCCCAAGAGACCCAGTACTTC. This gives the protein CASSWAYRGSQETQYF.

Here the CDR3 DNA reads TGTGCCAGCAGCGGGACTGTCTCTGGAAACACCATATATTTT. Translated: CASSGTVSGNTIYF. V usage is TRBV9 and J usage is TRBJ1-3; D gene ambiguous. Trimming removed 3 bases from V and 0 bases from J, with 7 bases in between. The CDR3 runs to 14 residues. Germline V lookup: CDR1 SGDLS, CDR2 YYNGEE. The full variable domain, in which reference TRBV9 and TRBJ1-3 provide the parts outside the CDR3, is DSGVTQTPKHLITATGQRVTLRCSPRSGDLSVYWYQQSLDQGLQFLIQYYNGEERAKGNILERFSAQQFPDLHSELNLSSLELGDSALYFCASSGTVSGNTIYFGEGSWLTVV.

This sequence joins TRBV6-1 and TRBJ1-1; D ambiguous. The CDR3 consists of 12 residues. The V and J ends lost 5 bases and 9 bases respectively, with 13 bases between them. The germline gives CDR1 MNHNS, CDR2 SASEGT. The CDR3: CASSWEHNKAFF. CDR3 DNA sequence: TGTGCCAGCAGTTGGGAGCACAATAAAGCTTTCTTT.

V gene TRBV7-3 combines with J gene TRBJ1-5, with D maybe TRBD1 (6 bases). Trimming removed 6 bases from V and 6 bases from J, with 12 bases in between. CDR3 length: 13 amino acids. CDR1 and CDR2 from the germline V gene are SGHTA and FQGTGA. The CDR3 spells CASSITDSQPQHF. For the CDR3, the DNA is TGTGCCAGCAGTATAACGGACAGTCAGCCCCAGCATTTT.

V gene TRBV27 combines with J gene TRBJ2-2; perhaps TRBD2 as D (5 bases). Germline V gene data show CDR1 as MNHEY and CDR2 as SMNVEV (reference sequence). This CDR3 comprises 17 residues. Trimming cost V 4 bases and J 0 bases, with 15 bases left between them. This CDR3 is CASSSLSGVPNTGELFF. The CDR3 nucleotides read TGTGCCAGCAGTTCCCTCAGCGGTGTGCCGAACACCGGGGAGCTGTTTTTT.

V and J are TRBV7-3 and TRBJ1-1, with D possibly matching TRBD1 (5 bases). CDR3 length: 15 residues. V was trimmed by 5 bases and J by 5 bases, leaving 18 bases between them. Germline V gene sequence: CDR1 SGHTA, CDR2 FQGTGA. The CDR3 region has the DNA TGTGCCAGCAGCCTCCACCCTGAGGGGAGGACTGAAGCTTTCTTT. Translating gives CASSLHPEGRTEAFF.

The rearrangement uses TRBV30 and TRBJ1-1; 8 bases agree with TRBD1. The germline V gene encodes CDR1 GTSNPN and CDR2 SVGIG (reference sequence). This CDR3 has 15 amino acids. The J segment lost 4 bases and the V segment lost 0 bases, leaving 7 bases of the junction unmatched. The CDR3, as DNA: TGTGCCTGGAGTGTAGAAACAGGGGGTCGCACTGAAGCTTTCTTT. This sequence encodes CAWSVETGGRTEAFF.

V is TRBV19 and J is TRBJ1-2; D is possibly TRBD1 (5 bases). The V end was cut by 7 bases, the J end by 3 bases, with 12 bases between. CDR3 length: 13 residues. Germline V lookup: CDR1 LNHDA, CDR2 SQIVND (reference sequence). CDR3 DNA sequence: TGTGCCAGTAAAAGGCAGGGCGACTATGGCTACACCTTC. This translates into CASKRQGDYGYTF.

V gene TRBV19 combines with J gene TRBJ2-5, with D possibly matching TRBD1 (7 bases). This CDR3 spans 16 amino acids. From germline, CDR1 is LNHDA and CDR2 SQIVND (reference sequence). V lost 1 base and J 7 bases, leaving 19 bases between the germline ends. CDR3 sequence reads: CASSIGPPGQGGTQYF. The DNA of the CDR3 is TGTGCCAGTAGTATAGGGCCCCCCGGGCAGGGGGGGACCCAGTACTTC.

In this sample, this clone turned up once. The chain employs TRBV5-5 and TRBJ2-7; 8 bases agree with TRBD1. This CDR3 is built from 15 residues. In germline, CDR1 is SGHKS, CDR2 YYEKEE (reference sequence). V lost 4 bases to trimming and J lost 2 bases; unmatched junction nucleotides: 8. The CDR3 DNA reads TGTGCCAGCAGCGCACCGGGGACAGGTACCTACGAGCAGTACTTC. Amino acids: CASSAPGTGTYEQYF. Together with reference TRBV5-5 and TRBJ2-7, the CDR3 gives the full variable domain: DAGVTQSPTHLIKTRGQQVTLRCSPISGHKSVSWYQQVLGQGPQFIFQYYEKEERGRGNFPDRFSARQFPNYSSELNVNALLLGDSALYLCASSAPGTGTYEQYFGPGTRLTVT.

With regard to this clone: The sample has other DNA sequences that encode this CDR3 too. The DNA for the CDR3 is TGCGCCAGCAGAGGGGGGAACACCGGGGAGCTGTTTTTT. This sequence encodes CASRGGNTGELFF. V is TRBV5-1 and J is TRBJ2-2, with D possibly matching TRBD1 (6 bases). CDR1 and CDR2 (germline): SGHRS, YFSETQ. V was pared by 5 bases and J by 1 base, with 6 bases between. This CDR3 is built from 13 residues.

The gene calls are TRBV7-2 and TRBJ1-5; no definite D call. CDR3 length: 14 residues. The germline V gene encodes CDR1 SGHTA and CDR2 FQGNSA. With 3 bases removed from V and 6 bases from J, the gap between germline ends came to 12 bases. CDR3: CASSFGGPGQPQHF. The CDR3 DNA reads as TGTGCCAGCAGCTTCGGAGGGCCAGGTCAGCCCCAGCATTTT.

V usage is TRBV6-5 and J usage is TRBJ2-2, with unresolved D. Trimming stripped 2 bases from V and 5 bases from J, with 9 bases between. Germline V gene lookup returns CDR1 MNHEY and CDR2 SVGAGI. This CDR3 is built from 14 residues. CDR3 amino acids: CASSYASRTGELFF. The CDR3 DNA is TGTGCCAGCAGTTACGCTTCCCGGACCGGGGAGCTGTTTTTT.

The chain links TRBV6-1 to TRBJ1-4, with D hard to call. V shed 8 bases and J shed 7 bases, with 14 bases lying between them. Germline V gene lookup returns CDR1 MNHNS and CDR2 SASEGT. The CDR3 extends over 13 amino acids. The CDR3 sequence: CASGARAGEKLFF. CDR3 nucleotides: TGTGCCAGCGGCGCTAGGGCGGGTGAAAAACTGTTTTTT.

The chain joins TRBV18 to TRBJ2-3, with D uncertain. The germline V gene encodes CDR1 KGHSH and CDR2 LQKENI. The ends were cut back, 0 bases at V and 4 bases at J, with 5 bases in the middle. The CDR3 extends over 13 amino acids. The CDR3 loop reads CASSPPSADTQYF. CDR3 in DNA: TGTGCCAGCTCACCACCGTCCGCAGATACGCAGTATTTT.

V gene TRBV30 combines with J gene TRBJ1-1, with D unclear. V was clipped by 3 bases and J by 6 bases, with 8 bases between them. There are 11 residues in the CDR3. CDR1 and CDR2 from the germline V gene are GTSNPN and SVGIG (reference sequence). The CDR3 DNA reads TGTGCCTGGAGCCAGGATCCTGAAGCTTTCTTT. This encodes CAWSQDPEAFF.